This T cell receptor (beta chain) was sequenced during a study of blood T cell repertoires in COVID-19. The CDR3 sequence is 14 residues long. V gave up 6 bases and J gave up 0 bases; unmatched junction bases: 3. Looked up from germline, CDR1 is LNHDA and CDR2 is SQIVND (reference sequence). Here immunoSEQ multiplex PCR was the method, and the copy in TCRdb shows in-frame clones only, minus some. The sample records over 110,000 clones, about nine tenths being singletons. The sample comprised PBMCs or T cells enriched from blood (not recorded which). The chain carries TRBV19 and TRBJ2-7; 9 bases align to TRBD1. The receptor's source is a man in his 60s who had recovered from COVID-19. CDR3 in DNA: TGTGCCAGTAGGGACAGGGGAGCCTCCTACGAGCAGTACTTC. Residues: CASRDRGASYEQYF.